The clone carrying this TCR beta chain came up once. These data belong to a study of blood T cell repertoires in COVID-19. The method was immunoSEQ multiplex PCR; TCRdb's version includes in-frame clones alone and lacks a portion of them. The sample lists hundreds of thousands of clones; about four fifths were seen once. Germline CDR1 is SGHDT and CDR2 is YYEEEE. This CDR3 region has 12 residues. V gave up 4 bases and J gave up 3 bases, with 7 bases separating them. Sequencing was done on a sample of PBMCs or T cells enriched from blood (not recorded which). The rearrangement uses TRBV5-6 and TRBJ1-1, with a tentative D call TRBD1 (5 bases). This clonotype was sampled from a woman between 50 and 59 years old who had been exposed to COVID-19. CDR3 region: CASSATDTEAFF. Written as DNA, the CDR3 is TGTGCCAGCAGCGCGACAGACACTGAAGCTTTCTTT.